The 8 T cell receptor beta chains reported below all come from one sample, sequenced in a study of blood T cell repertoires in COVID-19 (TCRdb year 2020). The library was generated by the immunoSEQ multiplex PCR assay. The immuneACCESS repertoire file appears here via TCRdb, limited to in-frame rearrangements. These files lack a portion of the clones; in checked studies, under half of the deficit traces to unresolved V genes, and the cause of the others is not known. This sample is represented by more than 110,000 clones; over 80% of them were singletons. Of the sample, roughly 9.6% is held by the ten largest clones. Sequencing input: peripheral blood. These TCRs come from an elderly woman with acute or convalescent COVID-19.

This clone has only one observation. The CDR3 reads CASSTGAGGYGYTF. The CDR3 nucleotides are TGTGCCAGCTCAACGGGGGCAGGGGGCTATGGCTACACCTTC. This chain connects TRBV18 to TRBJ1-2; TRBD1 matches 7 bases. CDR3 length equals 14 residues. V lost 5 bases, J lost 4 bases, and 7 bases stayed unmatched. Germline V gives CDR1 KGHSH, CDR2 LQKENI.

This chain uses TRBV11-2 with TRBJ1-2; 10 nucleotides match TRBD1. Germline CDR1 is SGHAT and CDR2 is FQNNGV. V lost 2 bases, J lost 7 bases, and 10 bases stayed unmatched. This CDR3 comprises 16 residues. CDR3 nucleotide sequence: TGTGCCAGCAGCTTATTGCCGGGACAGGGGATCGCTGGCTACACCTTC. Translation: CASSLLPGQGIAGYTF.

The rearrangement joins TRBV4-2 to TRBJ2-3; 7 bases match TRBD2. CDR1 LGHNA and CDR2 YNFKEQ come from the germline V gene. V lost 6 bases to trimming and J lost 2 bases; unmatched junction nucleotides: 8. CDR3 length: 15 residues. The CDR3 reads CASSLGGIATDTQYF. The CDR3, as DNA: TGTGCCAGCAGTCTGGGGGGGATCGCCACAGATACGCAGTATTTT.

The chain couples TRBV5-1 to TRBJ2-1, with 9 bases that match TRBD2. Trimming at V came to 2 bases and at J to 3 bases, leaving 6 bases not matched to a gene. CDR1 is SGHRS and CDR2 is YFSETQ in the germline V gene. The CDR3 sequence is 16 residues long. The CDR3, as DNA: TGCGCCAGCAGCTTAGGTAGCGGGGGCCTCTACAATGAGCAGTTCTTC. Amino acid sequence: CASSLGSGGLYNEQFF.

The rearrangement uses TRBV14 and TRBJ2-1; D is perhaps TRBD1 (5 bases). CDR3 size: 16 residues. Deletions cut 4 bases from V and 0 bases from J, with 13 bases between. Germline lookup yields CDR1 SGHDN and CDR2 FVKESK. The CDR3 sequence: CASSPLRASSYNEQFF. The CDR3 DNA reads TGTGCCAGCAGCCCACTCAGGGCTAGCTCCTACAATGAGCAGTTCTTC.

This clone showed up many times. The V call is TRBV11-1, the J call TRBJ2-1; 9 bases fit TRBD2. V gave up 8 bases and J gave up 0 bases; unmatched junction bases: 8. Germline CDR1 reads SGHAT; CDR2 reads FQDESV (reference sequence). The CDR3 spans 16 residues. The CDR3 reads CASGTGTSLSYNEQFF. In DNA, the CDR3 is TGTGCCAGCGGAACCGGGACTAGCCTCTCCTACAATGAGCAGTTCTTC.

The chain has TRBV20-1 and TRBJ1-1; D unresolved. Germline assignment: CDR1 DFQATT and CDR2 SNEGSKA (reference sequence). Trimming left V 6 bases short and J 6 bases short, with 11 bases between. The CDR3 is 11 amino acids. CDR3 residues: CSAFRLPEAFF. CDR3 nucleotide sequence: TGCAGTGCATTCCGGTTACCTGAAGCTTTCTTT.

The J gene is TRBJ1-2, the V gene TRBV7-2; D remains ambiguous. Germline values: CDR1 SGHTA, CDR2 FQGNSA. V lost 5 bases, J lost 1 base, and 17 bases lay in between. The CDR3 has 16 amino acids. CDR3 in amino acids: CASSPGGGGLNYGYTF. The CDR3 region has the DNA TGTGCCAGCAGCCCCGGAGGTGGAGGGCTTAACTATGGCTACACCTTC.